This T cell receptor (beta chain) was sequenced for a study of T cell responses to AZD1222 COVID-19 vaccine. Study-wide results and caveats: CD4 TCRs linked to vaccination spanned spike, dominating at 160-218 and 743-854.

In regard to this clone: What it binds is not known.

Data came from immunoSEQ multiplex PCR; TCRdb stores just in-frame clones and leaves some out. This sample has around 120,000 clones, with 88% found just once. The CDR3 contains 14 residues. V was clipped by 4 bases and J by 8 bases; unmatched bases: 8. The germline CDR1 and CDR2 sequences are MNHEY and SMNVEV (reference sequence). The chain recombines TRBV27 with TRBJ1-2; 9 bases are shared with TRBD1. This sequence was found in an adult who received the AZD1222 COVID-19 vaccine. Here the sequenced sample was peripheral blood, taken 28 days after the second AZD1222 dose. The CDR3 reads CASSSGDRVGGYTF. The CDR3 DNA is TGTGCCAGCAGTTCAGGGGACAGGGTGGGAGGCTACACCTTC.